This TCR beta chain was profiled in a study of persistence of HIV-infected CD4 T cells. Whole-study findings and limits: TCRbeta richness was lower in CMV- and Gag-responding cells than in anti-CD3/anti-CD28-responding cells. Degenerate expanded CDR3beta sequences were enriched among CMV- and Gag-responding cells.

Cells were stimulated with overlapping HIV-1 Gag 15-mer peptides. Memory cells lacking CD40L and CD69 with high CD45RO were sorted. Germline assignment: CDR1 MNHEY and CDR2 SVGAGI. V was trimmed by 9 bases and J by 3 bases, leaving 18 bases between them. This CDR3 has 14 amino acids. The libraries were made with immunoSEQ version 4 in survey mode. Only in-frame clones appear in the TCRdb table, and some are missing; sequencing was by immunoSEQ multiplex PCR. The sample consists of approximately 65,000 clones, roughly 77% of them appearing once. For this clone: Its antigen is as yet unknown.

The input for sequencing was CD4+ T cells sorted from PBMCs after approximately 19-hour stimulation, taken from a patient who received antiretroviral therapy. V and J are TRBV6-5 and TRBJ2-7, with D possibly TRBD1 on 6 matching bases. The sequence was collected from an adult man with HIV who was CMV-seropositive. The CDR3 loop reads CASSNPSGDYEQYF. The CDR3, as DNA: TGTGCCAGTTCCAACCCCTCAGGGGACTACGAGCAGTACTTC.